The 22 T cell receptor beta chains in this list originate from one sample, sequenced in a study of radiation and T cells in renal cell carcinoma. The time point: blood 4 weeks post-SBRT, at nephrectomy. As for treatment: 15 Gy SBRT to primary tumor, nephrectomy 4 weeks later. Only in-frame clones appear in the TCRdb table, and some are missing; sequencing was by immunoSEQ multiplex PCR. The table includes about 78,000 clones, 80% to 90% detected once. The starting material was blood, obtained from a patient whose treatment included radiotherapy and nephrectomy. The receptors were sampled from an older woman with renal cell carcinoma.

The gene calls are TRBV30 and TRBJ1-2, with 10 bases matching TRBD1. J was trimmed by 8 bases and V by 1 base; bases with no gene match: 7. The CDR3 loop spans 14 amino acids. Per germline, CDR1 GTSNPN and CDR2 SVGIG (reference sequence). DNA of the CDR3: TGTGCCTGGAGTGGGGACAGGGGAGATGGCGGCTACACCTTC. Translation: CAWSGDRGDGGYTF.

The chain has TRBV10-1 and TRBJ2-1, with D possibly matching TRBD1 (5 bases). V was pared by 6 bases and J by 5 bases, with 14 bases between. The CDR3 loop spans 14 amino acids. CDR1 is WNHNN, CDR2 SYGVQD, per germline (reference sequence). The DNA for the CDR3 is TGCGCCAGCAGGTTGGACACAAGAGACAATGAGCAGTTCTTC. Its translation is CASRLDTRDNEQFF.

J is TRBJ2-5 and V is TRBV5-4, with D possibly matching TRBD2 (6 bases). The germline gives CDR1 SGHNT, CDR2 YYREEE (reference sequence). Trimming pared 3 bases from V and 0 bases from J, leaving 9 bases between. The CDR3 length is 14 residues. Here the CDR3 reads CASSSGLYQETQYF. Here the CDR3 DNA reads TGTGCCAGCAGCTCGGGACTGTACCAAGAGACCCAGTACTTC.

A word on this clone: Other DNA sequences within the sample encode an identical CDR3. The genes are TRBV7-2 and TRBJ2-5; a weak D match, TRBD2 (6 bases). Trimming removed 5 bases at V and 5 bases at J, with 12 bases between. This CDR3 contains 13 residues. Per germline, CDR1 SGHTA and CDR2 FQGNSA. The CDR3 nucleotides read TGTGCCAGCAGCCTCGGACTATCGGAGACCCAGTACTTC. This sequence encodes CASSLGLSETQYF.

As to this clone: This clone may be a read error of a much larger clone one base away. The chain joins TRBV11-2 to TRBJ1-1; no clear D. Trimming shortened V by 5 bases and J by 2 bases, and 3 bases separated the two germline ends. Germline assignment: CDR1 SGHAT and CDR2 FQNNGV. The CDR3 spans 11 residues. CDR3: CASSENTEAFF. The CDR3 DNA reads as TGTGCCAGCAGCGAAAACACTGAAGCTTTCTTT. The whole variable domain, remainder taken from reference TRBV11-2 and TRBJ1-1, is EAGVAQSPRYKIIEKRQSVAFWCNPISGHATLYWYQQILGQGPKLLIQFQNNGVVDDSQLPKDRFSAERLKGVDSTLKIQPAKLEDSAVYLCASSENTEAFFGQGTRLTVV.

V gene TRBV18 combines with J gene TRBJ1-2; D gene unclear. Germline lookup yields CDR1 KGHSH and CDR2 LQKENI. Trimming stripped 4 bases from V and 0 bases from J, with 6 bases between. This CDR3 spans 13 amino acids. The CDR3 nucleotides are TGTGCCAGCTCACGGGTGCCTAACTATGGCTACACCTTC. As protein: CASSRVPNYGYTF. The variable domain in full, with the rest retrieved from reference TRBV18 and TRBJ1-2, is NAGVMQNPRHLVRRRGQEARLRCSPMKGHSHVYWYRQLPEEGLKFMVYLQKENIIDESGMPKERFSAEFPKEGPSILRIQQVVRGDSAAYFCASSRVPNYGYTFGSGTRLTVV.

V is TRBV4-2 and J is TRBJ2-3, with TRBD2 matching 9 bases. The trim removed 1 base at V and 5 bases at J, leaving 4 bases unmatched. Germline values: CDR1 LGHNA, CDR2 YNFKEQ. The CDR3 length is 15 residues. The CDR3 region has the DNA TGTGCCAGCAGCCAAGGGGCTAGCGGGGAAGATACGCAGTATTTT. Translating it yields CASSQGASGEDTQYF.

CDR3 coding DNA: TGTGCCAGCAGCTTAGTTTTCGGAGCGAACACCGGGGAGCTGTTTTTT. Translation: CASSLVFGANTGELFF. The V call is TRBV7-9, the J call TRBJ2-2; D gene uncertain. Trimming took off 1 base at V and 0 bases at J, with 9 bases between the two ends. The CDR3 extends over 16 amino acids. CDR1 SEHNR and CDR2 FQNEAQ come from the germline V gene (reference sequence).

The chain recombines TRBV7-2 with TRBJ1-4; maybe TRBD1 (5 bases). The germline CDR1 and CDR2 sequences are SGHTA and FQGNSA. This CDR3 is 13 amino acids long. The V end lost 6 bases, the J end lost 5 bases, and 10 bases lay between the germline ends. The CDR3 region has the DNA TGTGCCAGCAGGGGGCTCGGGAATGAAAAACTGTTTTTT. Encoded protein: CASRGLGNEKLFF.

This rearrangement joins TRBV19 to TRBJ1-6; D gene ambiguous. The length of the CDR3 is 14 residues. From germline, CDR1 is LNHDA and CDR2 SQIVND (reference sequence). V shed 5 bases and J shed 10 bases, with 15 bases lying between them. CDR3 loop: CASSPVRRPSPLHF. Here the CDR3 DNA reads TGTGCCAGTAGTCCCGTCCGGAGGCCATCACCCCTCCACTTT.

The chain combines TRBV7-2 with TRBJ1-2; 12 bases fit TRBD1. After removal of 1 base from V and 1 base from J, the junction contained 7 bases not matched to a gene. The CDR3 consists of 18 residues. Germline V gene data show CDR1 as SGHTA and CDR2 as FQGNSA. The chain's CDR3 is CASSLVGQGAADNYGYTF. The CDR3 DNA is TGTGCCAGCAGCTTAGTGGGACAGGGGGCGGCGGATAACTATGGCTACACCTTC.

The V gene is TRBV29-1, the J gene TRBJ1-1; maybe TRBD1 (6 bases). Germline assignment: CDR1 SQVTM and CDR2 ANQGSEA. Trimming stripped 4 bases from V and 1 base from J, with 19 bases between. The CDR3 totals 16 residues. CDR3 nucleotide sequence: TGCAGCGTTGGTCGTGTTAGGGGGGCGGGGAACACTGAAGCTTTCTTT. Protein: CSVGRVRGAGNTEAFF. The complete variable domain, with remaining parts taken from reference TRBV29-1 and TRBJ1-1, reads SAVISQKPSRDICQRGTSLTIQCQVDSQVTMMFWYRQQPGQSLTLIATANQGSEATYESGFVIDKFPISRPNLTFSTLTVSNMSPEDSSIYLCSVGRVRGAGNTEAFFGQGTRLTVV.

Regarding this clone: The junction does not match germline at one end; this may be a read error. This chain joins TRBV7-7 and TRBJ2-3; 12 bases are shared with TRBD2. This CDR3 has 16 residues. Germline V gene lookup returns CDR1 SSHAT and CDR2 FNYEAQ (reference sequence). The CDR3 sequence: CASSHGLAGTTDTQYF. CDR3 in DNA: TGTGCTAGCAGCCACGGACTAGCGGGGACCACAGATACGCAGTATTTT.

The genes are TRBV5-6 and TRBJ1-5; a weak D match, TRBD1 (6 bases). V was pared by 2 bases and J by 2 bases, with 17 bases between. There are 17 residues in the CDR3. Germline V gives CDR1 SGHDT, CDR2 YYEEEE. The CDR3 DNA is TGTGCCAGCAGCTTCACGACCGCGGGGGGCGGCAATCAGCCCCAGCATTTT. Protein sequence: CASSFTTAGGGNQPQHF.

The J gene is TRBJ1-1, the V gene TRBV5-5; D may be TRBD1 (6 bases). This CDR3 has 15 amino acids. Germline CDR1 is SGHKS and CDR2 is YYEKEE (reference sequence). Trimming left V 5 bases short and J 0 bases short, with 14 bases between. The CDR3 loop reads CASRIMDSLNTEAFF. CDR3 nucleotides: TGTGCCAGCAGAATTATGGACAGCCTGAACACTGAAGCTTTCTTT.

V usage is TRBV7-2 and J usage is TRBJ1-2; 8 bases map to TRBD1. The CDR3 extends over 14 amino acids. J was trimmed by 5 bases and V by 5 bases; bases with no gene match: 7. CDR1 is SGHTA, CDR2 FQGNSA, per germline. The CDR3 DNA reads as TGTGCCAGCAGCCTCAACGACAGGGGTTATGGCTACACCTTC. Translation: CASSLNDRGYGYTF.

The V and J genes are TRBV19 and TRBJ2-7, with D possibly TRBD2 on 5 matching bases. CDR1 LNHDA and CDR2 SQIVND come from the germline V gene (reference sequence). The CDR3 is 14 amino acids. V was pared by 5 bases and J by 0 bases, with 11 bases between. The CDR3 DNA sequence: TGTGCCAGTAGTGATGGCGGGCCCTCCTACGAGCAGTACTTC. Protein sequence: CASSDGGPSYEQYF.

The chain combines TRBV6-5 with TRBJ1-3, with D tentatively TRBD1 (5 bases). This CDR3 has 13 amino acids. From germline, CDR1 is MNHEY and CDR2 SVGAGI. The V gene lost 8 bases and the J gene lost 2 bases, with 10 bases spanning the gap. DNA of the CDR3: TGTGCCAGCCGGGCAGGGACTGGAAACACCATATATTTT. Translated, it gives CASRAGTGNTIYF.

The chain joins TRBV4-2 to TRBJ1-3; D is perhaps TRBD1 (6 bases). Trimming took off 4 bases at V and 0 bases at J, with 13 bases between the two ends. Germline lookup yields CDR1 LGHNA and CDR2 YNFKEQ. The CDR3 has 16 residues. The CDR3 sequence is CASSPQGPGSGNTIYF. The CDR3, as DNA: TGTGCCAGCAGCCCTCAGGGGCCGGGCTCTGGAAACACCATATATTTT.

The chain carries TRBV30 and TRBJ2-1; D perhaps matches TRBD2 (5 bases). From germline, CDR1 is GTSNPN and CDR2 SVGIG (reference sequence). V was trimmed by 3 bases and J by 5 bases, leaving 11 bases between them. The CDR3 spans 13 residues. DNA of the CDR3: TGTGCCTGGAGATCTAGCCCAAACAATGAGCAGTTCTTC. Translated, it gives CAWRSSPNNEQFF.

This rearrangement joins TRBV28 to TRBJ2-5, with TRBD2 matching over 10 bases. The CDR3 runs 14 residues. J was trimmed by 4 bases and V by 7 bases; bases with no gene match: 6. CDR1 is MDHEN, CDR2 SYDVKM, per germline. The CDR3 protein is CASTSGGARETQYF. CDR3 DNA: TGTGCCAGCACAAGCGGGGGGGCCAGAGAGACCCAGTACTTC.

The chain links TRBV5-4 to TRBJ2-7, with D possibly being TRBD1 or TRBD2 (5 bases each). The CDR3 has 15 amino acids. V was pared by 4 bases and J by 0 bases, with 14 bases between. CDR1 and CDR2 from the germline V gene are SGHNT and YYREEE (reference sequence). DNA for the CDR3: TGTGCCAGCAGCCTTCGGGACCGAGGCTCCTACGAGCAGTACTTC. Protein: CASSLRDRGSYEQYF.